Listed below are T cell receptor beta chains from one sample, sequenced in a study of HIV-infected patients and healthy controls. TCRdb analysed the 5' RACE reads with MiXCR anew, one entry per CDR3 protein. The sample holds 15,000 to 20,000 distinct CDR3 sequences, about a tenth seen once. The sequencing sample was made of blood. The source is an adult in good health. Both conserved end residues are part of each CDR3. A D gene is named only where the DNA matches it firmly. For some rows the clone size is stated as once, few or many, or as a class when expanded; others skip it.

d_gene	v_gene	j_gene	abundance	CDR3aa	CDR3nt
-	TRBV18	TRBJ1-2	-	CASSPQGSGSYGYTF	TGTGCCAGCTCACCACAAGGATCAGGGAGCTATGGCTACACCTTC
-	TRBV4-3	TRBJ2-5	-	CASSISGETQYF	TGCGCCAGCAGCATTAGCGGAGAGACCCAGTACTTC
-	TRBV27	TRBJ2-1	many	CASSPFGAYNEQFF	TGTGCCAGCAGCCCCTTTGGGGCCTACAATGAGCAGTTCTTC
-	TRBV28	TRBJ2-5	few	CASSLPRSGETQYF	TGTGCCAGCAGTTTGCCCCGATCCGGGGAGACCCAGTACTTC
-	TRBV25-1	TRBJ2-5	many	CASLPGGGWDKTQYF	TGTGCCAGCCTCCCGGGTGGGGGCTGGGACAAGACCCAGTACTTC
-	TRBV3-1	TRBJ2-5	medium-sized	CASSQGARTAETQYF	TGTGCCAGCAGCCAAGGGGCCCGGACGGCGGAGACCCAGTACTTC
TRBD2	TRBV6-1	TRBJ2-1	many	CASSEVTSGNNEQFF	TGTGCCAGCAGTGAAGTAACTAGCGGCAACAATGAGCAGTTCTTC
TRBD1	TRBV5-1	TRBJ2-7	few	CASSLAIDREGSYEQYF	TGCGCCAGCAGCTTGGCTATAGACAGGGAAGGGTCCTACGAGCAGTACTTC
-	TRBV9	TRBJ2-1	-	CASTELGDSYNEQFF	TGTGCCAGCACAGAACTAGGGGACTCCTACAATGAGCAGTTCTTC
-	TRBV6-2/TRBV6-3	TRBJ2-4	-	CASSYGTPKLAKNIQYF	TGTGCCAGCAGTTACGGGACTCCCAAGTTAGCCAAAAACATTCAGTACTTC
TRBD1	TRBV6-9	TRBJ1-1	-	CASSYSGKTGVDTEAFF	TGTGCCAGCAGTTATTCGGGAAAGACAGGGGTAGACACTGAAGCTTTCTTT
TRBD2	TRBV7-6	TRBJ2-1	-	CASSFTSGSCNEQFF	TGTGCCAGCAGCTTTACTAGCGGGAGTTGTAATGAGCAGTTCTTC
-	TRBV18	TRBJ2-2	-	CASSPTAGTNTGELFF	TGTGCCAGCTCACCAACGGCGGGGACGAACACCGGGGAGCTGTTTTTT
TRBD2	TRBV5-4	TRBJ2-7	few	CASSPAGSYEQYF	TGTGCCAGCAGCCCAGCGGGATCATACGAGCAGTACTTC
-	TRBV12-3/TRBV12-4	TRBJ2-5	-	CASSLSQVQETQYF	TGTGCCAGCAGTTTATCCCAGGTTCAAGAGACCCAGTACTTC
TRBD2	TRBV6-5	TRBJ2-2	medium-sized	CASSYSGTQVILAGWNTGELFF	TGTGCCAGCAGTTACTCAGGGACGCAGGTGATCCTAGCGGGATGGAACACCGGGGAGCTGTTTTTT